This T cell receptor (beta chain) derives from a study of early T cells in non-severe SARS-CoV-2 infection. About the study: From unsorted whole blood, bulk RNA was sequenced, and the chains remained unpaired. Study results and caveats: There was a bias toward anti-spike CD8 responses in VDJdb matching, which missed private and CD4 specificities.

Individual cDNA molecules were tagged with unique molecular identifiers, the study reported. In TCRdb, the 5' RACE reads were re-called with MiXCR into one record per CDR3 protein. The data contain approximately 81,000 distinct CDR3 sequences, less than 15% of them seen just once; the ten biggest clones take up about 6.4%. As concerns this clonotype: The antigen is undetermined. A much larger clone is a single base away; this may be a read error.

This CDR3 spans 14 amino acids. The germline V gene has CDR1 DFQATT and CDR2 SNEGSKA (reference sequence). The chain combines TRBV20-1 with TRBJ2-3; unclear D gene. Material: whole blood. The sequence derives from an adult who was a healthcare worker with PCR-confirmed SARS-CoV-2 infection or an uninfected control (not recorded which). CDR3 bases: TGCAGTGCGCTCGGACCGCCCACCACAGATACGCTGTATTTT. It yields the protein CSALGPPTTDTLYF.